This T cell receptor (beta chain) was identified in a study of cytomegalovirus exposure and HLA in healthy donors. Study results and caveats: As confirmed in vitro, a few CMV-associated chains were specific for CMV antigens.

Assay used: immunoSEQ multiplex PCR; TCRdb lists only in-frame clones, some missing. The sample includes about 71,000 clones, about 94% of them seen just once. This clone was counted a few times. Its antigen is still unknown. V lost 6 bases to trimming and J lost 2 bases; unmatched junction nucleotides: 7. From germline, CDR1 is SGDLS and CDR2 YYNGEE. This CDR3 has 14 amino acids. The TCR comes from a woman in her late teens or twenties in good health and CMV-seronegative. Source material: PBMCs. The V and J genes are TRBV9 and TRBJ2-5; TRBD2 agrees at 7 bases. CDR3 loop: CASTRSGMQETQYF. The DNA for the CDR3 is TGTGCCAGCACCAGGAGCGGGATGCAAGAGACCCAGTACTTC. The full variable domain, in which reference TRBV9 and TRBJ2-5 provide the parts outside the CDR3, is DSGVTQTPKHLITATGQRVTLRCSPRSGDLSVYWYQQSLDQGLQFLIQYYNGEERAKGNILERFSAQQFPDLHSELNLSSLELGDSALYFCASTRSGMQETQYFGPGTRLLVL.